Presented here are 15 T cell receptor beta chains from one specimen sequenced in a study of T-cell reconstitution after alpha-beta-depleted transplantation in children. Unique molecular identifiers tagged the TCRbeta library. One entry per CDR3 protein results from TCRdb running MiXCR on the PCR reads. Of about 360,000 distinct CDR3 sequences listed, 10% to 15% are singletons. The sequences come from PBMCs, collected from the stem cell graft. Receptor source: a human donor who donated a stem cell graft to a child with Fanconi anemia.

The chain employs TRBV20-1 and TRBJ2-5; TRBD2 matches 14 bases. The CDR3 totals 15 residues. With 5 bases clipped from V and 3 bases from J, the junction kept 5 bases outside the gene matches. Germline V lookup: CDR1 DFQATT, CDR2 SNEGSKA (reference sequence). CDR3: CSAPGLAGGEETQYF. The CDR3 DNA sequence: TGCAGTGCTCCCGGACTAGCGGGGGGCGAAGAGACCCAGTACTTC.

This clonotype has a count of ten or more. The V and J genes are TRBV4-3 and TRBJ2-2, with TRBD2 matching over 9 bases. V shed 3 bases, J shed 5 bases, and the junction held 4 bases outside the gene matches. CDR3 length: 15 residues. Germline V gives CDR1 LGHNA, CDR2 YSLEER. CDR3 DNA: TGCGCCAGCAGCCATCTGACTAGCGGTACCGGGGAGCTGTTTTTT. Its protein product is CASSHLTSGTGELFF.

This clonotype was seen more than once but under ten times. V usage is TRBV28 and J usage is TRBJ2-7; TRBD1 matches at 7 bases. There are 13 residues in the CDR3. V shed 6 bases, J shed 2 bases, and the junction held 4 bases outside the gene matches. CDR1 and CDR2 (germline): MDHEN, SYDVKM. CDR3 loop: CASSTGATYEQYV. DNA for the CDR3: TGTGCCAGCAGCACAGGGGCAACCTACGAGCAGTACGTC.

CDR3 amino acids: CASSLLGMNTNTEAFF. In DNA, the CDR3 is TGTGCCAGCAGCTTATTGGGGATGAACACGAACACTGAAGCTTTCTTT. The genes are TRBV5-6 and TRBJ1-1; D ambiguous. Trimming shortened V by 2 bases and J by 1 base, and 15 bases separated the two germline ends. CDR1 SGHDT and CDR2 YYEEEE come from the germline V gene. The CDR3 sequence is 16 residues long.

The gene calls are TRBV9 and TRBJ2-3; 9 bases match TRBD2. V was pared by 1 base and J by 6 bases, with 6 bases of the junction left unmatched. Germline loops: CDR1 SGDLS, CDR2 YYNGEE. CDR3 length: 15 residues. In DNA, the CDR3 is TGTGCCAGCAGCGTAAGCGGGGGGATCCTGGATACGCAGTATTTT. This sequence encodes CASSVSGGILDTQYF.

This clonotype was found a few times. The rearrangement joins TRBV5-1 to TRBJ2-3; D gene uncertain. The CDR3 spans 14 residues. Looked up from germline, CDR1 is SGHRS and CDR2 is YFSETQ. V gave up 0 bases and J gave up 2 bases, with 7 bases separating them. The CDR3: CASSLGRNTDTQYF. CDR3 nucleotide sequence: TGCGCCAGCAGCTTGGGCAGAAACACAGATACGCAGTATTTT.

This sequence joins TRBV14 and TRBJ2-1, with D maybe TRBD2 (6 bases). The CDR3 spans 15 residues. Germline CDR1 and CDR2: SGHDN and FVKESK. The ends were cut back, 4 bases at V and 3 bases at J, with 13 bases in the middle. The CDR3, as DNA: TGTGCCAGCAGCCGAGGCGGGGCGAACTACAATGAGCAGTTCTTC. Encoded protein: CASSRGGANYNEQFF. Together with reference TRBV14 and TRBJ2-1, the CDR3 gives the full variable domain: EAGVTQFPSHSVIEKGQTVTLRCDPISGHDNLYWYRRVMGKEIKFLLHFVKESKQDESGMPNNRFLAERTGGTYSTLKVQPAELEDSGVYFCASSRGGANYNEQFFGPGTRLTVL.

This chain joins TRBV20-1 and TRBJ1-1, with a possible D match to TRBD1 (5 bases). The CDR3 contains 14 residues. Trimming shortened V by 0 bases and J by 0 bases, and 8 bases separated the two germline ends. Germline V lookup: CDR1 DFQATT, CDR2 SNEGSKA (reference sequence). In DNA form, the CDR3 reads TGCAGTGCTAGAGATAGACAGATGAACACTGAAGCTTTCTTT. Protein: CSARDRQMNTEAFF.

This clonotype was seen a handful of times. This sequence joins TRBV7-2 and TRBJ2-5; D not resolved. The length of the CDR3 is 14 residues. Germline lookup yields CDR1 SGHTA and CDR2 FQGNSA. V was clipped by 7 bases and J by 5 bases, with 17 bases between them. The CDR3 region is CASNPRSGVETQYF. Here the CDR3 DNA reads TGTGCCAGCAACCCACGATCAGGAGTGGAGACCCAGTACTTC.

This clonotype came up many times. The chain joins TRBV12-3 or TRBV12-4 to TRBJ1-1; D gene ambiguous. V lost 3 bases and J lost 3, with 5 bases in between. CDR3 size: 12 residues. The CDR3 here is CASSFEDTEAFF. In DNA form, the CDR3 reads TGTGCCAGCAGTTTTGAGGACACTGAAGCTTTCTTT.

This clonotype was observed a few times. The chain joins TRBV5-6 to TRBJ2-5, with 11 bases matching TRBD2. The trim removed 2 bases at V and 7 bases at J, leaving 13 bases unmatched. This CDR3 spans 17 amino acids. Germline CDR1 reads SGHDT; CDR2 reads YYEEEE. CDR3 DNA sequence: TGTGCCAGCAGCTTTGATCTAGCGGGGGGAGTTCCAAGGACCCAGTACTTC. Amino acid sequence: CASSFDLAGGVPRTQYF.

This clonotype has only a few counts. This chain links TRBV20-1 with TRBJ2-5; the D is unclear. Trimming took 1 base from V and 7 from J, leaving 16 bases between them. This CDR3 has 14 residues. Germline lookup yields CDR1 DFQATT and CDR2 SNEGSKA (reference sequence). Here the CDR3 DNA reads TGCAGTGCTAGAGGCACCTTAATACGCGGGACCCAGTACTTC. It codes for CSARGTLIRGTQYF.

The chain combines TRBV15 with TRBJ2-5; no firm D call. Germline-derived CDR1 and CDR2 are LNHNV and YYDKDF (reference sequence). The V and J ends lost 8 bases and 4 bases respectively, with 14 bases between them. The CDR3 spans 13 residues. CDR3 bases: TGTGCCACCGCAAGGAGTGTTGGAGAGACCCAGTACTTC. It codes for CATARSVGETQYF.

In DNA, the CDR3 is TGTGCCAGCAGCTTAGGCGGGGGGAAGGAGCAGTACTTC. Translating it yields CASSLGGGKEQYF. The V and J genes are TRBV7-2 and TRBJ2-7; 8 bases agree with TRBD2. The junction had 3 bases not matched to a gene; V was cut back by 1 base and J by 7 bases. The CDR3 length is 13 residues. Looked up from germline, CDR1 is SGHTA and CDR2 is FQGNSA.

In DNA, the CDR3 is TGTGCCAGCAGTGAGGGACAGGGGCGAAATTCACCCCTCCACTTT. Translating gives CASSEGQGRNSPLHF. V is TRBV25-1 and J is TRBJ1-6, with 10 positions matching TRBD1. The CDR3 totals 15 residues. Germline V gene lookup returns CDR1 MGHDK and CDR2 SYGVNS. The junction had 3 bases not matched to a gene; V was cut back by 3 bases and J by 7 bases.